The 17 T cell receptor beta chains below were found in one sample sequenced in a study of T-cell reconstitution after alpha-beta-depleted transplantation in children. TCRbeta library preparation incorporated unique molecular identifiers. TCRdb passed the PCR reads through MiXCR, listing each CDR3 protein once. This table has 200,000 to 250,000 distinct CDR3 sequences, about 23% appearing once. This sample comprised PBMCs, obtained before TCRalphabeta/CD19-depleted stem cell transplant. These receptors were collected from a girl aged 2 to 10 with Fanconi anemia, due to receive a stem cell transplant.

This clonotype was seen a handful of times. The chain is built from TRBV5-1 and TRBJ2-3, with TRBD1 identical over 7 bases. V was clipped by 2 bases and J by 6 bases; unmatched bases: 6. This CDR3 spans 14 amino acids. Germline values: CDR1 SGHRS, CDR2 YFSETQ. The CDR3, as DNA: TGCGCCAGCAGCTTAGGGGGCGCAGGGGATACGCAGTATTTT. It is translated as CASSLGGAGDTQYF.

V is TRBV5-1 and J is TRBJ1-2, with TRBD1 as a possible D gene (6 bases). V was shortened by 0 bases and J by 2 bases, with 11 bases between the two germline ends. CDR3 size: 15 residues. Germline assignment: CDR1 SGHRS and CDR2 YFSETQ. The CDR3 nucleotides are TGCGCCAGCAGCTTGGTACAGGGATCCAACTATGGCTACACCTTC. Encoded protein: CASSLVQGSNYGYTF. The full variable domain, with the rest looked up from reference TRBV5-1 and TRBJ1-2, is KAGVTQTPRYLIKTRGQQVTLSCSPISGHRSVSWYQQTPGQGLQFLFEYFSETQRNKGNFPGRFSGRQFSNSRSEMNVSTLELGDSALYLCASSLVQGSNYGYTFGSGTRLTVV.

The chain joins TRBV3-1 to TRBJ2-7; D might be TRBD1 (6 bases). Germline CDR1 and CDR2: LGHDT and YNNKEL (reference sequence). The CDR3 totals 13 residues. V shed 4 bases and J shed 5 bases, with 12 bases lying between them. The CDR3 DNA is TGTGCCAGCAGCCCCAGGGGCCTGGACGAGCAGTACTTC. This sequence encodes CASSPRGLDEQYF.

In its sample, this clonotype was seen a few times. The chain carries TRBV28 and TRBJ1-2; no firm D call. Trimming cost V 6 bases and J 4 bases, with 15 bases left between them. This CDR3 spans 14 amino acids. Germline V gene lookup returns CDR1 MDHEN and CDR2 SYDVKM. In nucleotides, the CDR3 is TGTGCCAGCAGCGTCCGAATCCGATCCTATGGCTACACCTTC. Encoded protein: CASSVRIRSYGYTF.

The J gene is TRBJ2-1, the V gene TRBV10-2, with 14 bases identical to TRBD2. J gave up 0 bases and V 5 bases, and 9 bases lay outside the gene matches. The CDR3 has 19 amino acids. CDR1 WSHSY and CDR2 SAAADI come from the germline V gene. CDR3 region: CASSLPTSGRVSSYNEQFF. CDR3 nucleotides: TGCGCCAGCAGTCTCCCGACTAGCGGGAGGGTGAGCTCCTACAATGAGCAGTTCTTC.

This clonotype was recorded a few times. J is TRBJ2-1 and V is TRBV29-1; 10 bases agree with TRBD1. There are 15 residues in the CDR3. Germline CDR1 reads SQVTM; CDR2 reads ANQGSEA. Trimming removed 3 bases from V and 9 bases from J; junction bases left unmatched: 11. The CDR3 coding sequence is TGCAGCGTTGATGACTGGGACAGGGGCGCAGGTGAGCAGTTCTTC. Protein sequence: CSVDDWDRGAGEQFF.

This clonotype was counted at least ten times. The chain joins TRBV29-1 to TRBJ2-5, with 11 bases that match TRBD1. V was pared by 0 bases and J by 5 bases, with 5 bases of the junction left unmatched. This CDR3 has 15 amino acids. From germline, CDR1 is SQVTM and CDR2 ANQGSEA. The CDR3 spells CSVEDWTGGRETQYF. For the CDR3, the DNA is TGCAGCGTTGAAGATTGGACAGGGGGCAGGGAGACCCAGTACTTC.

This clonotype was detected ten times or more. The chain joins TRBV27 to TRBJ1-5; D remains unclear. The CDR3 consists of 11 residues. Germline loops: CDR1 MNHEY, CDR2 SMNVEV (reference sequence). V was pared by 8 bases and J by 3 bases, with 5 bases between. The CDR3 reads CASGYNQPQHF. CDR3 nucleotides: TGTGCCAGCGGTTACAATCAGCCCCAGCATTTT.

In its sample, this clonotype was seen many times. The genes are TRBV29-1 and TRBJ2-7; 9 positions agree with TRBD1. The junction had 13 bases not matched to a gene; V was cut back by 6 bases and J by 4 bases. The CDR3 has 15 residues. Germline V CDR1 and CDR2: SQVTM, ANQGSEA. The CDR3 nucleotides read TGCAGCGTCATGACAGGGGGAAGGGTACGGTACGAGCAGTACTTC. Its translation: CSVMTGGRVRYEQYF.

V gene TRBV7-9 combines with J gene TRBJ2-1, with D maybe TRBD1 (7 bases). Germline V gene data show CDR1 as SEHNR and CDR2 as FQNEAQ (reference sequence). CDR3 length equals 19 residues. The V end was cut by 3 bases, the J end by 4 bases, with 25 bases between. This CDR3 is CASSFPKSTGAGSYNEQFF. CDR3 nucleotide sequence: TGTGCCAGCAGCTTTCCTAAATCCACAGGGGCGGGGAGTTACAATGAGCAGTTCTTC.

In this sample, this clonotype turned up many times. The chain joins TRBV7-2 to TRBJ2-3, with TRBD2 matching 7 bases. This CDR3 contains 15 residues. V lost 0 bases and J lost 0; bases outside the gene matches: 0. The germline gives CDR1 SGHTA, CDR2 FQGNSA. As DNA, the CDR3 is TGTGCCAGCAGCTTAGCGGGGGGGAGCACAGATACGCAGTATTTT. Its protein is CASSLAGGSTDTQYF. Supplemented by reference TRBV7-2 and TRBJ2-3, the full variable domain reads GAGVSQSPSNKVTEKGKDVELRCDPISGHTALYWYRQSLGQGLEFLIYFQGNSAPDKSGLPSDRFSAERTGGSVSTLTIQRTQQEDSAVYLCASSLAGGSTDTQYFGPGTRLTVL.

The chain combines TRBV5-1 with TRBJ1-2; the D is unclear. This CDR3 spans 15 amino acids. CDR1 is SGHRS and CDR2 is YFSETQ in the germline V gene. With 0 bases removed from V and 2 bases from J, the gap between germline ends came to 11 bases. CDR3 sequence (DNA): TGCGCCAGCAGCTTGGATCCATCTGGCAACTATGGCTACACCTTC. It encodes CASSLDPSGNYGYTF.

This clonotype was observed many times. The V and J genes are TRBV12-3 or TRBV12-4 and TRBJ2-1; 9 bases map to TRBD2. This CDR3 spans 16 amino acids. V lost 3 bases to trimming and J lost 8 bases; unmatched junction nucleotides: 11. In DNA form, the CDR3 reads TGTGCCAGCAGTTTGGACTTAGCGGGAGATGGGGATGAGCAGTTCTTC. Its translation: CASSLDLAGDGDEQFF.

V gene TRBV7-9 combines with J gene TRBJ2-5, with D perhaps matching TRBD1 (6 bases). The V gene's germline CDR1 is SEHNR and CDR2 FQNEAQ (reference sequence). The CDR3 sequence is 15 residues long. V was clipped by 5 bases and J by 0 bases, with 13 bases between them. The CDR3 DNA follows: TGTGCCAGCAGCCCCCAGGACAGATACCAAGAGACCCAGTACTTC. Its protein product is CASSPQDRYQETQYF.

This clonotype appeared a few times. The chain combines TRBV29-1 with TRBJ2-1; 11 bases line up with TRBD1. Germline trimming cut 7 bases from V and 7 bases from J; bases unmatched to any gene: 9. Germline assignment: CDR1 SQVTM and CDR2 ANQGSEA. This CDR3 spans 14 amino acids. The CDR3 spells CSATAGTGGNEQFF. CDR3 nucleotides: TGCAGCGCCACGGCGGGGACAGGGGGGAATGAGCAGTTCTTC.

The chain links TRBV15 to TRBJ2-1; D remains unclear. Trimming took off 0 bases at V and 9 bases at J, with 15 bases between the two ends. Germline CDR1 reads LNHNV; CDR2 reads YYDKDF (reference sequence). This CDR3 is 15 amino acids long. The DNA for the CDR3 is TGTGCCACCAGCAGAGATCCCCAGGTTTTGGGTGAGCAGTTCTTC. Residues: CATSRDPQVLGEQFF.

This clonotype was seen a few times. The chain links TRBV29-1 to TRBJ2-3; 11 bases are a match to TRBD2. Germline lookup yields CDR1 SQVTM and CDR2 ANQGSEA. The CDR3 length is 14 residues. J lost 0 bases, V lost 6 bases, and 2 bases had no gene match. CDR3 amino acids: CSVRLAGSTDTQYF. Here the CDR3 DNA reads TGCAGCGTCCGACTAGCGGGGAGCACAGATACGCAGTATTTT.